This TCR beta chain was recovered during a study of chemoradiotherapy in HPV16-positive cancers. Study as a whole: Two HPV16-positive patients' cells yielded candidate HPV-specific clones and common motifs.

Germline V gene sequence: CDR1 SGHVS, CDR2 FQNEAQ. V shed 2 bases, J shed 2 bases, and the junction held 2 bases outside the gene matches. The CDR3 spans 17 residues. Produced via immunoSEQ multiplex PCR; TCRdb's table is partial and in-frame only. Among 30,000 to 40,000 clones listed, roughly nine tenths were seen once. The TCR was taken from a human donor with HPV-associated anogenital cancer. The chain uses TRBV7-8 and TRBJ2-2; 13 bases line up with TRBD2. The sample here was blood, taken from a patient who underwent chemoradiotherapy. The CDR3 region has the DNA TGTGCCAGCAGCTTAACTAGCGGGGGGGCAAACACCGGGGAGCTGTTTTTT. It specifies CASSLTSGGANTGELFF. Supplemented by reference TRBV7-8 and TRBJ2-2, the full variable domain reads GAGVSQSPRYKVAKRGQDVALRCDPISGHVSLFWYQQALGQGPEFLTYFQNEAQLDKSGLPSDRFFAERPEGSVSTLKIQRTQQEDSAVYLCASSLTSGGANTGELFFGEGSRLTVL.